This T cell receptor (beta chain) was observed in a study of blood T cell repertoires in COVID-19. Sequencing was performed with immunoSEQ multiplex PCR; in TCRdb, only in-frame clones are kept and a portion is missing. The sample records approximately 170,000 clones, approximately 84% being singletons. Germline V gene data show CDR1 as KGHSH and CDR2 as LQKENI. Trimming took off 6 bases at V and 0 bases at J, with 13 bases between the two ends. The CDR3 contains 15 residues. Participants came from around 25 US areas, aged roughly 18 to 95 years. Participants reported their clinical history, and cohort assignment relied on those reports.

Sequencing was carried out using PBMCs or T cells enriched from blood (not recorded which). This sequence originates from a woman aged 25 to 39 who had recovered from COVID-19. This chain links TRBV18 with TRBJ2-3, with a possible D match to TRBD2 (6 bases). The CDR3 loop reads CASSMDYSSTDTQYF. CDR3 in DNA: TGTGCCAGCTCGATGGACTATTCTAGCACAGATACGCAGTATTTT.